The 6 T cell receptor beta chains reported below all come from one sample, sequenced in a study of graft-versus-host responses after intestinal transplantation. Sequencing was performed with immunoSEQ multiplex PCR; in TCRdb, only in-frame clones are kept and a portion is missing. This sample has approximately 7,000 clones, with roughly 69% found just once. Lamina propria and intraepithelial lymphocytes were released by processing graft tissue. Sequencing used ileum tissue, obtained around eight months after intestinal transplantation. The receptors derive from a human patient who received an intestinal transplant, so some T cells may come from the graft donor.

The rearrangement uses TRBV25-1 and TRBJ2-3; perhaps D is TRBD1 or TRBD2 (5 bases each). V lost 1 base and J 3 bases, leaving 5 bases between the germline ends. CDR1 MGHDK and CDR2 SYGVNS come from the germline V gene. The CDR3 runs 13 residues. As DNA, the CDR3 is TGTGCCAGCAGTGAATGGGGGACAGATACGCAGTATTTT. This sequence encodes CASSEWGTDTQYF.

This rearrangement joins TRBV7-6 to TRBJ2-1, with 11 positions matching TRBD2. Germline assignment: CDR1 SGHVS and CDR2 FNYEAQ. CDR3 size: 19 residues. V was pared by 1 base and J by 0 bases, with 8 bases of the junction left unmatched. The CDR3 DNA follows: TGTGCCAGCAGCTTAGTTATAGCGGGGGGGATCAGCTCCTACAATGAGCAGTTCTTC. This sequence encodes CASSLVIAGGISSYNEQFF. Together with reference TRBV7-6 and TRBJ2-1, the CDR3 gives the full variable domain: GAGVSQSPRYKVTKRGQDVALRCDPISGHVSLYWYRQALGQGPEFLTYFNYEAQQDKSGLPNDRFSAERPEGSISTLTIQRTEQRDSAMYRCASSLVIAGGISSYNEQFFGPGTRLTVL.

The CDR3 here is CASTLTGGGTEAFF. The CDR3 coding sequence is TGTGCCAGCACCCTCACTGGGGGGGGGACTGAAGCTTTCTTT. This chain joins TRBV6-1 and TRBJ1-1, with D possibly being TRBD1 (5 bases). From germline, CDR1 is MNHNS and CDR2 SASEGT. The CDR3 sequence is 14 residues long. Deletions cut 7 bases from V and 5 bases from J, with 17 bases between.

This rearrangement joins TRBV6-1 to TRBJ2-3, with 9 positions matching TRBD2. Germline V gives CDR1 MNHNS, CDR2 SASEGT. The CDR3 runs to 15 residues. Trimming at V came to 7 bases and at J to 5 bases, leaving 10 bases not matched to a gene. DNA for the CDR3: TGTGCCAGCAACATAGCGGGGGTAGGTGAAGATACGCAGTATTTT. It specifies CASNIAGVGEDTQYF.

This clone appeared a few times. The chain uses TRBV19 and TRBJ2-5; 7 bases map to TRBD2. Unmatched junction bases numbered 3, after V lost 4 bases and J lost 1 base. The germline CDR1 and CDR2 sequences are LNHDA and SQIVND (reference sequence). The length of the CDR3 is 14 residues. The CDR3, as DNA: TGTGCCAGTAGTAAGCGGGGAGTCCAAGAGACCCAGTACTTC. Amino acids: CASSKRGVQETQYF.

The chain recombines TRBV4-2 with TRBJ2-4; D possibly corresponds to TRBD2 (6 bases). Germline V CDR1 and CDR2: LGHNA, YNFKEQ. The CDR3 sequence is 18 residues long. The V end lost 0 bases, the J end lost 0 bases, and 15 bases lay between the germline ends. The CDR3 DNA reads as TGTGCCAGCAGCCAAGATCGGGCCGGGAGCCTAGCCAAAAACATTCAGTACTTC. This translates into CASSQDRAGSLAKNIQYF.